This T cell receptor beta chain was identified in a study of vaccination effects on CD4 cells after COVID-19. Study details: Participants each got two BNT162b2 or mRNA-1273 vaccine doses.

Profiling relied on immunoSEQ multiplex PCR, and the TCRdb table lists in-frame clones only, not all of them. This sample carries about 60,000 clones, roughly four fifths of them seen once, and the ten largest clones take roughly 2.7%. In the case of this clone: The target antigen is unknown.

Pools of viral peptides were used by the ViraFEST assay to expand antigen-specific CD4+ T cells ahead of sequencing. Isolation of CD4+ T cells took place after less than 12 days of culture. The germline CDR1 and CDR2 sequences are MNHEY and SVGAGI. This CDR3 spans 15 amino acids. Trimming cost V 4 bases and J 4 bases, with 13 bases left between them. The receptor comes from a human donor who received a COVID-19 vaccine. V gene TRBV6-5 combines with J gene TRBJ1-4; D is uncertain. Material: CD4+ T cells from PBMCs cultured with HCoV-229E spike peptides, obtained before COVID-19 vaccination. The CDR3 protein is CASSSPGGLNEKLFF. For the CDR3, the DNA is TGTGCCAGCAGTTCCCCCGGCGGGCTTAATGAAAAACTGTTTTTT.